The next 3 T cell receptor beta chains were all read from a single sample in a study of T cell responses to AZD1222 COVID-19 vaccine (dated by TCRdb to about 2021). The sample's time point label is to be understood as: baseline before first vaccination. Libraries came from the immunoSEQ multiplex PCR assay. Drawn from immuneACCESS, this table holds only the in-frame rearrangements with V and J called that TCRdb kept. Clones are partly lost; checked studies trace under half to an unresolved V gene and leave the rest unexplained. A total of fewer than 100,000 clones appear in this sample, around 84% of them only once. Of the sample, 10% to 15% is held by the ten largest clones. The source material was peripheral blood, sampled on day 0 of AZD1222 vaccination. All receptors derive from an adult in good health.

The CDR3 loop reads CASSLTGAIDSPLHF. In DNA form, the CDR3 reads TGTGCCAGCAGCTTAACCGGGGCCATCGATTCACCCCTCCACTTT. This sequence joins TRBV7-6 and TRBJ1-6; possibly TRBD1 for D (5 bases). This CDR3 is 15 amino acids long. The ends were cut back, 2 bases at V and 8 bases at J, with 13 bases in the middle. The germline V gene has CDR1 SGHVS and CDR2 FNYEAQ.

The rearrangement uses TRBV7-3 and TRBJ2-3; 9 bases map to TRBD2. Germline V CDR1 and CDR2: SGHTA, FQGTGA. The CDR3 is 14 amino acids. The junction had 1 base not matched to a gene; V was cut back by 5 bases and J by 1 base. In nucleotides, the CDR3 is TGTGCCAGCAGCAGACTAGCGGGCACAGATACGCAGTATTTT. As protein: CASSRLAGTDTQYF.

The gene calls are TRBV6-2 or TRBV6-3 and TRBJ2-7; 8 nucleotides match TRBD2. Germline V gene lookup returns CDR1 MNHEY and CDR2 SVGEGT. The CDR3 runs to 14 residues. V shed 0 bases, J shed 6 bases, and the junction held 4 bases outside the gene matches. Here the CDR3 DNA reads TGTGCCAGCAGTTACTCACTACTAGCGGTCGAGCAGTACTTC. Its translation is CASSYSLLAVEQYF.